This T cell receptor beta chain appears in the sequencing data of a study of human T cells and chemical hapten exposure. Trimming stripped 10 bases from V and 6 bases from J, with 18 bases between. There are 13 residues in the CDR3. Germline-derived CDR1 and CDR2 are SNHLY and FYNNEI. TCRdb ran MiXCR on the RACE reads and lists one entry per CDR3 protein. The data show 270,000 or so distinct CDR3 sequences, about 7.7% seen once. Described time point: pre-sensitization, week 0. Described treatment: therapeutic diphenylcyclopropenone sensitization with weekly scalp DPC. This clonotype turned up a few times.

The sample in question was whole blood, obtained in connection with sensitization to the hapten diphenylcyclopropenone (DPC). This clonotype was obtained from a man aged 18 to 35 with alopecia areata. Some clones in this sample may be carry-over from other donors' samples. The chain couples TRBV2 to TRBJ1-1, with a tentative D call TRBD1 (5 bases). The CDR3 coding sequence is TGTGCCACCAGCGGGGACGGGCTCGCTGAAGCTTTCTTT. This encodes CATSGDGLAEAFF.